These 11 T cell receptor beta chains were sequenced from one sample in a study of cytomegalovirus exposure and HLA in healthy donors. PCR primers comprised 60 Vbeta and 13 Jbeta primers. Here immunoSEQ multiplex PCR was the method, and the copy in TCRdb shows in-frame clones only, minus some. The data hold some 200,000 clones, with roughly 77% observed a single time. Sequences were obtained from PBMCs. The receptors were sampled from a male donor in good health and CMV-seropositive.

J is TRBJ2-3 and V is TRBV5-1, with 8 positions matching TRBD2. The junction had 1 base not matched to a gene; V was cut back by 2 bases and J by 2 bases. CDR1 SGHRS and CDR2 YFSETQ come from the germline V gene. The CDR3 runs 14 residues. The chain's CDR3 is CASSFSGITDTQYF. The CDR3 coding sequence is TGCGCCAGCAGCTTTAGCGGGATCACAGATACGCAGTATTTT.

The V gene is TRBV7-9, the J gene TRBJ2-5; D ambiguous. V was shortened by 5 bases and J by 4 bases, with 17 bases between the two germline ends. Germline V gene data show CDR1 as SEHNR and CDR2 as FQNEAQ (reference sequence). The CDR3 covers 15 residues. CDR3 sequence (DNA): TGTGCCAGCAGCCCCATGGGTAGCCTCGGAGAGACCCAGTACTTC. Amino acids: CASSPMGSLGETQYF.

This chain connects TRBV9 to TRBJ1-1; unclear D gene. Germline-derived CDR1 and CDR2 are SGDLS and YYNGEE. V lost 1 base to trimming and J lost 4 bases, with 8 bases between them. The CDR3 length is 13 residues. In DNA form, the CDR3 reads TGTGCCAGCAGCGTACGGGGTAGCACTGAAGCTTTCTTT. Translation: CASSVRGSTEAFF.

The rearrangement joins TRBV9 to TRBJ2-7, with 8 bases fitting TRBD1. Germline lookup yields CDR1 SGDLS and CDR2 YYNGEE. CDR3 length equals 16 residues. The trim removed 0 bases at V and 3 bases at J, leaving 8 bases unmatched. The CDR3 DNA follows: TGTGCCAGCAGCGTAGGGGGGCAGGGGGCGGTCTACGAGCAGTACTTC. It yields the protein CASSVGGQGAVYEQYF.

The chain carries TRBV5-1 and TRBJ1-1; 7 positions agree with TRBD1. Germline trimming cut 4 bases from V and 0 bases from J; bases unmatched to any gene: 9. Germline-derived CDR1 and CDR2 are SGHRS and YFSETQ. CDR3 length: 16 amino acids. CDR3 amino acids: CASSAPTGPMNTEAFF. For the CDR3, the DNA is TGCGCCAGCAGCGCACCGACAGGGCCAATGAACACTGAAGCTTTCTTT.

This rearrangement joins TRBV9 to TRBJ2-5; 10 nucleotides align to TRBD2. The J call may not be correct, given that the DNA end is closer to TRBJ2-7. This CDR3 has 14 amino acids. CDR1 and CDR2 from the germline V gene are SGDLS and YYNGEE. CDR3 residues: CASTPGLAFYEQYF. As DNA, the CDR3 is TGTGCCAGCACCCCGGGACTAGCGTTCTACGAGCAGTACTTC.

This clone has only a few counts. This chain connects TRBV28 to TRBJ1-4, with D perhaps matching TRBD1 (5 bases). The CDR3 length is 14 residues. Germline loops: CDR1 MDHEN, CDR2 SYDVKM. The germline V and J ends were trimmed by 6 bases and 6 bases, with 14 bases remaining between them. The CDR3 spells CASRSGLGHEKLFF. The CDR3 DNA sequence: TGTGCCAGCAGATCCGGCTTGGGGCATGAAAAACTGTTTTTT.

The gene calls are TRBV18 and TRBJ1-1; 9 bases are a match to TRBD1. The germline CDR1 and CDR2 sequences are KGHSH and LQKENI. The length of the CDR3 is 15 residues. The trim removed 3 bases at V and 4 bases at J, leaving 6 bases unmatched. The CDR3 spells CASSPLRDRVTEAFF. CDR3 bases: TGTGCCAGCTCACCGCTCCGGGACAGGGTCACTGAAGCTTTCTTT.

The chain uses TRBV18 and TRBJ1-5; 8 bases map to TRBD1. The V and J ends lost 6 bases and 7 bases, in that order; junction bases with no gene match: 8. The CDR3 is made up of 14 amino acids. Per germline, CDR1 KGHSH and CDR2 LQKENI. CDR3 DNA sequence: TGTGCCAGCTCTCCGGACAGGGAAGGCCAGCCCCAGCATTTT. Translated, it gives CASSPDREGQPQHF.

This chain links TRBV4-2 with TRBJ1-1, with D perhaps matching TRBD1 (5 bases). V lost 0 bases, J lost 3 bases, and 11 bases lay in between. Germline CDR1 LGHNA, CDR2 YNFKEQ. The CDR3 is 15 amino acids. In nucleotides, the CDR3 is TGTGCCAGCAGCCAAGAGTCAGGGCGGCACACTGAAGCTTTCTTT. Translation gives CASSQESGRHTEAFF.

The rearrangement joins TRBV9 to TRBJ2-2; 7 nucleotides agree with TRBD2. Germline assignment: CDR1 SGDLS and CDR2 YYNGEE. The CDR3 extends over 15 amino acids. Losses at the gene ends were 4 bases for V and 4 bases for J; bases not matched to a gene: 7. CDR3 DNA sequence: TGTGCCAGCAGCTCTCCGGGGGGTGGCACCGGGGAGCTGTTTTTT. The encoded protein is CASSSPGGGTGELFF.